The TCR beta chain described here comes from a study of response to subunit inactivated influenza vaccine. CDR3 length equals 16 residues. V lost 3 bases and J 1 base, leaving 14 bases between the germline ends. Looked up from germline, CDR1 is KGHSH and CDR2 is LQKENI. Each CDR3 protein gets one entry after TCRdb re-called the RT-PCR reads with MiXCR. This table holds 400,000 to 650,000 distinct CDR3 sequences, around 7.7% found once. The TCR was taken from a man in his fifties or sixties who received an inactivated influenza vaccine. The source was PBMCs from blood, collected around 25 months after vaccination. The chain has TRBV18 and TRBJ2-3; D uncertain. The CDR3 spells CASSPSPLPRTDTQYF. The CDR3 region has the DNA TGTGCCAGCTCACCGAGTCCTTTGCCCCGCACAGATACGCAGTATTTT.